Listed here are 7 T cell receptor beta chains from one sample, sequenced in a study of blood T cell repertoires in COVID-19. Some clones are missing from TCRdb's copy, which holds only in-frame ones; the method was immunoSEQ multiplex PCR. The data contain more than 200,000 clones, almost 90% of them singletons. The sample consisted of peripheral blood. These receptors came from a man at least 80 years old with acute or convalescent COVID-19.

CDR3 protein: CASSLAMGLASTGELFF. CDR3 sequence (DNA): TGCGCCAGCAGCTTGGCAATGGGACTAGCGTCCACCGGGGAGCTGTTTTTT. The rearrangement joins TRBV5-1 to TRBJ2-2, with TRBD2 matching 10 bases. The V gene's germline CDR1 is SGHRS and CDR2 YFSETQ. Trimming took 0 bases from V and 4 from J; bases not matched to a gene: 6. The CDR3 is 17 residues long.

This chain links TRBV6-5 with TRBJ1-2; 11 bases line up with TRBD1. This CDR3 has 13 residues. CDR1 MNHEY and CDR2 SVGAGI come from the germline V gene. V lost 7 bases to trimming and J lost 5 bases; unmatched junction nucleotides: 3. The CDR3 bases are TGTGCCAGCACCCGGGACAGGGGGTATGGCTACACCTTC. Encoded protein: CASTRDRGYGYTF.

The gene calls are TRBV9 and TRBJ2-3; 8 bases fit TRBD2. Per the germline V gene, CDR1 is SGDLS and CDR2 is YYNGEE. The CDR3 has 17 residues. V lost 1 base and J lost 0; bases outside the gene matches: 7. This CDR3 reads CASSVQAGAVSTDTQYF. The DNA for the CDR3 is TGTGCCAGCAGCGTACAAGCGGGGGCCGTTAGCACAGATACGCAGTATTTT.

J is TRBJ1-1 and V is TRBV11-3, with unresolved D. The CDR3 spans 13 residues. The V gene lost 3 bases and the J gene lost 0 bases, with 5 bases spanning the gap. CDR1 is SGHNT and CDR2 is YENEEA in the germline V gene. DNA of the CDR3: TGTGCCAGCAGCTTGACACTGAACACTGAAGCTTTCTTT. Its protein product is CASSLTLNTEAFF.

The chain combines TRBV7-8 with TRBJ2-2, with D hard to call. Looked up from germline, CDR1 is SGHVS and CDR2 is FQNEAQ. The length of the CDR3 is 15 residues. V lost 2 bases and J lost 6, with 13 bases in between. The CDR3 region is CASSLNPGRAGELFF. The CDR3 nucleotides are TGTGCCAGCAGCTTAAATCCAGGAAGAGCCGGGGAGCTGTTTTTT.

V usage is TRBV2 and J usage is TRBJ2-1; 9 nucleotides match TRBD1. The CDR3 runs 14 residues. Germline trimming cut 5 bases from V and 5 bases from J; bases unmatched to any gene: 4. From germline, CDR1 is SNHLY and CDR2 FYNNEI. CDR3 DNA: TGTGCCAGCAGTCGAAGGACAGGGGACAATGAGCAGTTCTTC. Encoded protein: CASSRRTGDNEQFF.

This rearrangement joins TRBV19 to TRBJ2-6; 10 bases match TRBD1. Trimming removed 4 bases from V and 2 bases from J; junction bases left unmatched: 23. The CDR3 is made up of 23 amino acids. Germline V CDR1 and CDR2: LNHDA, SQIVND (reference sequence). This CDR3 is CASSTPGTGVNRRELTGANVLTF. In DNA, the CDR3 is TGTGCCAGTAGTACTCCCGGGACAGGGGTAAATCGACGAGAGCTAACTGGGGCCAACGTCCTGACTTTC.